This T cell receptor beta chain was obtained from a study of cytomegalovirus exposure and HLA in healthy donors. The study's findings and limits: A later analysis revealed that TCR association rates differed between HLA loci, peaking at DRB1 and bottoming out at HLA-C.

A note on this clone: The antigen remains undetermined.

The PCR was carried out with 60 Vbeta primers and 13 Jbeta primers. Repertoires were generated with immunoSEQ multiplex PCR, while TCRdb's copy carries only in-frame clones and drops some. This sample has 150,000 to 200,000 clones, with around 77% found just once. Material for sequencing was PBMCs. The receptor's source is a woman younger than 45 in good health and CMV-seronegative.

CDR3 sequence: CASSKLGAEAFF. The DNA of the CDR3 is TGTGCCAGCTCTAAATTGGGAGCTGAAGCTTTCTTT. The chain recombines TRBV27 with TRBJ1-1; no reliable D call. There are 12 residues in the CDR3. The V and J ends lost 8 bases and 6 bases respectively, with 13 bases between them. CDR1 and CDR2 (germline): MNHEY, SMNVEV (reference sequence).